The entry below gives a single T cell receptor beta chain sequence along with its context. Per the original data handling: Counts of nucleated cells, estimated from reference gene primer amplification, were obtained. Repertoires were generated with immunoSEQ multiplex PCR, while TCRdb's copy carries only in-frame clones and drops some. V, J and clone size reflect that table, while D and trimming were determined from the DNA. The sample consists of roughly 100,000 clones, approximately 76% of them appearing once. The entry originates in a study of blood T cell repertoires in COVID-19. Study in general: Samples of COVID-19 (acute and convalescent) were obtained from the United States, Italy and Spain. PBMCs, B-cell-depleted T cells, or T cells were the source of the cDNA or gDNA that made up the material.

This CDR3 is 16 amino acids long. The germline V gene has CDR1 MNHNS and CDR2 SASEGT. J gave up 1 base and V 2 bases, and 7 bases lay outside the gene matches. The chain joins TRBV6-1 to TRBJ1-1; 7 bases agree with TRBD1. The sequencing sample was made of peripheral blood. The source is a man between 65 and 80 years old with acute or convalescent COVID-19. The CDR3 nucleotides are TGTGCCAGCAGTGAAATGACCGGGACAGCGAACACTGAAGCTTTCTTT. It yields the protein CASSEMTGTANTEAFF.